This section outlines one TCR beta chain sequence together with its context. Antigen: not known. The sample originates from a study of shared clonotypes between healthy human individuals. The repertoire was sequenced with immunoSEQ multiplex PCR; TCRdb's copy has only in-frame clones and lacks some. The top ten hold roughly 0.83% of the sample, which has about a million clones, 60% to 80% seen once. Study findings and constraints: Among donors, sharing of clonotypes was expected to be affected by sequencing depth. What naive subsets generally showed was a larger estimated richness than memory subsets showed. Non-shared clonotypes had lower generation probabilities than clonotypes shared by all four sorted-subset donors.

This CDR3 has 12 amino acids. V lost 3 bases and J 5 bases, leaving 8 bases between the germline ends. Germline lookup yields CDR1 SEHNR and CDR2 FQNEAQ (reference sequence). Sequenced: memory CD4+ T cells from PBMCs. Subset specified: CD45RA-negative fraction. This chain links TRBV7-9 with TRBJ2-7; unclear D gene. The sequence derives from a man between 18 and 35 years old in good health. Some clones in this sample may be carry-over from other donors' samples. CDR3 nucleotides: TGTGCCAGCAGCTTTTCATGGAACGAGCAGTACTTC. Its translation is CASSFSWNEQYF. Full variable domain (remainder filled in from reference TRBV7-9 and TRBJ2-7): DTGVSQNPRHKITKRGQNVTFRCDPISEHNRLYWYRQTLGQGPEFLTYFQNEAQLEKSRLLSDRFSAERPKGSFSTLEIQRTEQGDSAMYLCASSFSWNEQYFGPGTRLTVT.